This T cell receptor (beta chain) was observed in a study of T cell responses to AZD1222 COVID-19 vaccine. The sample holds one count of this clone. The antigen is undetermined. Produced via immunoSEQ multiplex PCR; TCRdb's table is partial and in-frame only. The table records 80,000 or so clones, 80% to 90% of them present only once. Findings and limits, study-wide: At 160-218 and 743-854, vaccine-associated CD4 TCRs were dominant, and they spanned spike.

This CDR3 is built from 15 residues. The germline V gene has CDR1 LGHDT and CDR2 YNNKEL (reference sequence). J gave up 6 bases and V 4 bases, and 1 base lay outside the gene matches. The source was peripheral blood, collected 28 days after the second AZD1222 dose. The TCR was taken from an adult who received the AZD1222 COVID-19 vaccine. V usage is TRBV3-1 (or the pseudogene TRBV3-2) and J usage is TRBJ2-3; 16 bases are a match to TRBD2. In DNA form, the CDR3 reads TGTGCCAGCAGCCCGGGACTAGCGGGGGGGGATACGCAGTATTTT. Amino acid sequence: CASSPGLAGGDTQYF.